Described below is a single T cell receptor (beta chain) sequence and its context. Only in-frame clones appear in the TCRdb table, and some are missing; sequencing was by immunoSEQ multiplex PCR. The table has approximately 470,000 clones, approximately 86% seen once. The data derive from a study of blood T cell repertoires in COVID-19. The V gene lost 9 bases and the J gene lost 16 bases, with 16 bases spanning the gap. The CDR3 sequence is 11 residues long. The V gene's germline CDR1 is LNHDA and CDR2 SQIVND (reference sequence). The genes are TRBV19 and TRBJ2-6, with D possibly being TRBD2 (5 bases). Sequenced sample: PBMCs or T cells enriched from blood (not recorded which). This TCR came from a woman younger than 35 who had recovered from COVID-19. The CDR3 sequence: CASGNPRVLTF. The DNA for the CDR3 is TGTGCCAGCGGCAATCCGAGGGTACTGACTTTC.